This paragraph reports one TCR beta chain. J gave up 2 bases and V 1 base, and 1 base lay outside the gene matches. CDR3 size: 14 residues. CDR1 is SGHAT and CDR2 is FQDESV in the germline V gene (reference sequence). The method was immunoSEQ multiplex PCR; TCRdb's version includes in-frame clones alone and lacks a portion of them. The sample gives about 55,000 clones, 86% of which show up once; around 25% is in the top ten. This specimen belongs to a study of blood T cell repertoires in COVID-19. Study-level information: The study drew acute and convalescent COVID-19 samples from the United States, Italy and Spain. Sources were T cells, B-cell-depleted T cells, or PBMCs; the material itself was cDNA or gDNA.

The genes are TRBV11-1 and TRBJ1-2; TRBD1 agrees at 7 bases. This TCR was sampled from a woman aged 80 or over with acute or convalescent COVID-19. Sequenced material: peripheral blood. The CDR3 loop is CASSLGDRNYGYTF. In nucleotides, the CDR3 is TGTGCCAGCAGCTTAGGGGACAGAAACTATGGCTACACCTTC.